These 21 T cell receptor beta chains came from one sample sequenced in a study of cytomegalovirus exposure and HLA in healthy donors. The PCR contained 60 Vbeta and 13 Jbeta primers. Some clones are missing from TCRdb's copy, which holds only in-frame ones; the method was immunoSEQ multiplex PCR. The table has about 200,000 clones, 82% seen once. The sequenced material came from PBMCs. These receptors were taken from a woman aged 40 to 50 in good health and CMV-seronegative.

CDR3 protein: CASSLSKGSNQPQHF. CDR3 DNA sequence: TGTGCCAGCAGTTTATCGAAGGGGAGCAATCAGCCCCAGCATTTT. This sequence joins TRBV27 and TRBJ1-5; perhaps TRBD1 as D (5 bases). V lost 0 bases to trimming and J lost 1 base, with 7 bases between them. Germline assignment: CDR1 MNHEY and CDR2 SMNVEV (reference sequence). CDR3 length: 15 residues.

The chain recombines TRBV10-3 with TRBJ1-1; no definite D call. The V and J ends lost 1 base and 1 base respectively, with 7 bases between them. The germline CDR1 and CDR2 sequences are ENHRY and SYGVKD. The CDR3 contains 14 residues. The CDR3 DNA is TGTGCCATCAGTGAGTTCGCAGAGAACACTGAAGCTTTCTTT. Translated, it gives CAISEFAENTEAFF.

V gene TRBV30 combines with J gene TRBJ1-1; 9 bases agree with TRBD1. V dropped 3 bases and J dropped 5; count of bases not matched to a gene: 16. This CDR3 comprises 17 residues. Germline CDR1 is GTSNPN and CDR2 is SVGIG (reference sequence). CDR3 sequence (DNA): TGTGCCTGGAGGGAGGCGGGACAGGGTGGGATGAGGACTGAAGCTTTCTTT. Encoded protein: CAWREAGQGGMRTEAFF.

V gene TRBV28 combines with J gene TRBJ2-3; the D gene is possibly TRBD1 (6 bases). The CDR3 is 15 amino acids. The V and J ends lost 3 bases and 0 bases respectively, with 10 bases between them. Germline V gene sequence: CDR1 MDHEN, CDR2 SYDVKM. The CDR3 reads CASSLDSPSTDTQYF. The CDR3 nucleotides are TGTGCCAGCAGTTTGGACAGCCCAAGCACAGATACGCAGTATTTT. The variable domain in full, completed from reference TRBV28 and TRBJ2-3, reads DVKVTQSSRYLVKRTGEKVFLECVQDMDHENMFWYRQDPGLGLRLIYFSYDVKMKEKGDIPEGYSVSREKKERFSLILESASTNQTSMYLCASSLDSPSTDTQYFGPGTRLTVL.

This clone was seen just once. This chain uses TRBV5-8 with TRBJ2-2; TRBD2 aligns across 10 bases. Trimming at V came to 0 bases and at J to 2 bases, leaving 4 bases not matched to a gene. Germline loops: CDR1 SGHTS, CDR2 YDEGEE. The length of the CDR3 is 17 residues. Here the CDR3 DNA reads TGTGCCAGCAGCTTGGTAGTAGCGGGAGGAAACACCGGGGAGCTGTTTTTT. Its protein is CASSLVVAGGNTGELFF.

V and J are TRBV4-1 and TRBJ2-5; 8 bases align to TRBD1. Germline CDR1 is MGHRA and CDR2 is YSYEKL. The CDR3 totals 15 residues. V trimming: 1 base; J trimming: 4 bases; junction bases outside the gene matches: 5. The CDR3, as DNA: TGCGCCAGCAGCCAAGGATCAGGGGGCATAGAGACCCAGTACTTC. Amino acids: CASSQGSGGIETQYF.

The J gene is TRBJ1-5, the V gene TRBV7-2; a weak D match, TRBD1 (5 bases). V lost 4 bases to trimming and J lost 7 bases, with 11 bases between them. Germline CDR1 is SGHTA and CDR2 is FQGNSA. The CDR3 spans 13 residues. The CDR3: CASSSRQRQPQHF. Here the CDR3 DNA reads TGTGCCAGCAGCTCGAGACAGAGACAGCCCCAGCATTTT.

The chain recombines TRBV12-2 with TRBJ1-1; the table's D call, TRBD1, has no DNA check behind it. TRBV12-2 is labeled a pseudogene. This CDR3 has 16 amino acids. The CDR3 loop reads CASRLRGDRGNTEAFF. The CDR3 bases are TGTGCAAGTCGCTTAAGGGGAGACAGGGGGAACACTGAAGCTTTCTTT.

The genes are TRBV19 and TRBJ2-2, with 7 nucleotides matching TRBD1. CDR1 is LNHDA and CDR2 is SQIVND in the germline V gene (reference sequence). The CDR3 has 12 amino acids. This CDR3 is CVRDRNTGELFF. CDR3 sequence (DNA): TGTGTCCGGGACAGAAACACCGGGGAGCTGTTTTTT.

The sample holds one count of this clone. This rearrangement joins TRBV6-5 to TRBJ2-2, with TRBD1 matching over 7 bases. This CDR3 is 14 amino acids long. CDR1 is MNHEY and CDR2 is SVGAGI in the germline V gene. The trim removed 6 bases at V and 7 bases at J, leaving 8 bases unmatched. The CDR3 sequence is CASRLRGQVGELFF. DNA for the CDR3: TGTGCCAGCAGGCTTAGGGGGCAGGTCGGGGAGCTGTTTTTT.

In this sample, this clone turned up once. The rearrangement joins TRBV2 to TRBJ2-1; possibly TRBD2 for D (6 bases). With 6 bases removed from V and 10 bases from J, the gap between germline ends came to 22 bases. Germline CDR1 is SNHLY and CDR2 is FYNNEI. This CDR3 comprises 15 residues. The CDR3 DNA reads TGTGCCAGCAGCCCACTTGTGGGAGGAAAGGAGGAGCAGTTCTTC. Translating gives CASSPLVGGKEEQFF.

A single count supports this clone. The chain has TRBV7-9 and TRBJ2-1; the D gene is possibly TRBD1 (6 bases). This CDR3 spans 15 amino acids. V lost 5 bases to trimming and J lost 3 bases, with 14 bases between them. CDR1 and CDR2 (germline): SEHNR, FQNEAQ (reference sequence). In DNA, the CDR3 is TGTGCCAGCAGCCCAGTGGGGGCGAGCTACAATGAGCAGTTCTTC. Translated, it gives CASSPVGASYNEQFF.

The CDR3 is CASSQDSNYQPQHF. Written as DNA, the CDR3 is TGTGCCAGCAGTCAGGACAGTAACTATCAGCCCCAGCATTTT. The rearrangement links TRBV6-4 to TRBJ1-5; TRBD1 might be the D (6 bases). CDR3 length: 14 amino acids. CDR1 is MRHNA and CDR2 is SNTAGT in the germline V gene. The ends were cut back, 5 bases at V and 5 bases at J, with 13 bases in the middle.

The chain links TRBV7-8 to TRBJ2-5, with D maybe TRBD2 (6 bases). Per germline, CDR1 SGHVS and CDR2 FQNEAQ. V lost 1 base, J lost 0 bases, and 12 bases lay in between. This CDR3 has 16 amino acids. CDR3: CASSLGRVRDQETQYF. In DNA form, the CDR3 reads TGTGCCAGCAGCTTAGGGAGGGTACGGGACCAAGAGACCCAGTACTTC.

CDR3: CASSFGAGPQHF. CDR3 DNA: TGTGCCAGCAGCTTTGGGGCCGGCCCCCAGCATTTT. The genes are TRBV5-4 and TRBJ1-5; the D gene is possibly TRBD1 (5 bases). V dropped 2 bases and J dropped 10 bases, with 10 bases sitting between them. The germline gives CDR1 SGHNT, CDR2 YYREEE (reference sequence). CDR3 length: 12 amino acids.

The V call is TRBV11-2, the J call TRBJ2-2; TRBD1 aligns across 12 bases. This CDR3 has 18 amino acids. Germline loops: CDR1 SGHAT, CDR2 FQNNGV. The V gene end was trimmed by 3 bases and the J gene end by 8 bases; junction bases not matched to a gene: 13. CDR3 region: CASSFLRPGQGAPGELFF. The CDR3 region has the DNA TGTGCCAGCAGCTTTTTACGCCCGGGACAGGGGGCGCCTGGGGAGCTGTTTTTT.

V gene TRBV11-1 combines with J gene TRBJ2-1; 13 positions agree with TRBD2. CDR1 SGHAT and CDR2 FQDESV come from the germline V gene (reference sequence). V lost 4 bases and J lost 8; bases outside the gene matches: 8. The CDR3 is made up of 16 amino acids. CDR3 amino acids: CASSSWTSGSEYEQFF. In DNA, the CDR3 is TGTGCCAGCAGCTCCTGGACTAGCGGGAGTGAATATGAGCAGTTCTTC.

The V and J genes are TRBV7-9 and TRBJ2-5, with TRBD1 identical over 10 bases. The ends lost 5 bases at V and 13 bases at J; junction bases unmatched: 13. The CDR3 is 14 amino acids. The germline V gene has CDR1 SEHNR and CDR2 FQNEAQ (reference sequence). In DNA form, the CDR3 reads TGTGCCAGCAGCCCAGTAGCCGGGACAGGGGCCGGGTACTTC. It encodes CASSPVAGTGAGYF.

This sequence joins TRBV10-3 and TRBJ2-5; D gene uncertain. Germline V CDR1 and CDR2: ENHRY, SYGVKD. V was trimmed by 5 bases and J by 5 bases, leaving 12 bases between them. There are 13 residues in the CDR3. The CDR3 spells CAISSKASETQYF. In nucleotides, the CDR3 is TGTGCCATCAGTTCCAAAGCCTCGGAGACCCAGTACTTC.

V usage is TRBV30 and J usage is TRBJ2-7; 11 bases match TRBD1. This CDR3 is 15 amino acids long. Germline V gene lookup returns CDR1 GTSNPN and CDR2 SVGIG (reference sequence). The ends lost 0 bases at V and 4 bases at J; junction bases unmatched: 5. The CDR3 reads CAWSVGTGGFYEQYF. The CDR3 region has the DNA TGTGCCTGGAGTGTGGGGACAGGGGGTTTTTACGAGCAGTACTTC. The full variable domain, completed using reference TRBV30 and TRBJ2-7, is SQTIHQWPATLVQPVGSPLSLECTVEGTSNPNLYWYRQAAGRGLQLLFYSVGIGQISSEVPQNLSASRPQDRQFILSSKKLLLSDSGFYLCAWSVGTGGFYEQYFGPGTRLTVT.

The chain combines TRBV5-4 with TRBJ2-1, with D possibly being TRBD2 (6 bases). The CDR3 runs 15 residues. The germline V and J ends were trimmed by 2 bases and 4 bases, with 13 bases remaining between them. Germline V gene lookup returns CDR1 SGHNT and CDR2 YYREEE (reference sequence). CDR3 nucleotides: TGTGCCAGCAGCTTATATTCTAGCGCTTACAATGAGCAGTTCTTC. This codes for CASSLYSSAYNEQFF.